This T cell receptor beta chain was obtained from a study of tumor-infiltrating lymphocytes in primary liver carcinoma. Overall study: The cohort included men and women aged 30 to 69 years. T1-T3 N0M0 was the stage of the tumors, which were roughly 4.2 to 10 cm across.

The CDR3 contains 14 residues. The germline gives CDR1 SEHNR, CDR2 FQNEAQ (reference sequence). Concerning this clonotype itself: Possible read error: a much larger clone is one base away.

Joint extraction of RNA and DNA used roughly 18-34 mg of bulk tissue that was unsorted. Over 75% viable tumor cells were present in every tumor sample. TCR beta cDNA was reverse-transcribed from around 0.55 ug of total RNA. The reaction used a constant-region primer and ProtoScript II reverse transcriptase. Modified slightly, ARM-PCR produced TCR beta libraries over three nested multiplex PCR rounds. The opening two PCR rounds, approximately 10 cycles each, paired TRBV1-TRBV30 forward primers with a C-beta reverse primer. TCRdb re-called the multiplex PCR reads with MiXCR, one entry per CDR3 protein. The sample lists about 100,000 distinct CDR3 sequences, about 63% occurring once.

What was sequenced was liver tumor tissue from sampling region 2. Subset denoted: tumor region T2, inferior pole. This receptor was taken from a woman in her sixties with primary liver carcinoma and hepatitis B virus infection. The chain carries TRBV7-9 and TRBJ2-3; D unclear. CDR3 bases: TGTGCCAGCAGCTTGAGTCGGTCCACAGATACGCCGTATTTT. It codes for CASSLSRSTDTPYF.